Included here is one T cell receptor (beta chain) sequence, with context. Its specificity is not known. One end of the junction fails to match germline, which may point to a read error. RNA extraction was followed by reverse transcription into cDNA, which acted as the sequencing template. This table comes from immunoSEQ multiplex PCR, and its TCRdb copy is limited to in-frame clones, with some not included. Of under 250,000 clones listed, about 57% are singletons. The CDR3 is made up of 12 amino acids. Germline CDR1 and CDR2: MNHEY and SMNVEV (reference sequence). Treatment given: oral pan-JAK inhibitor, 5-10 mg twice daily. This entry belongs to a study of CD8+ T cells in alopecia areata. Study-wide points: The study found TCR sharing across patients less clear than in mice, possibly for HLA reasons. Persistence of many expanded lesional clones was seen in scalp and blood during tofacitinib.

The material was CD4+ T cells sorted from blood, obtained at week 4, from a patient treated with tofacitinib. The sequence was obtained from a human donor with alopecia areata. V is TRBV27 and J is TRBJ1-2; D not resolved. Here the CDR3 DNA reads TGTGCCAGCGGTTTCCGCGGCTATGGCTACACCTTC. Translated: CASGFRGYGYTF.